These 17 T cell receptor beta chains originate from one sample sequenced in a study of blood T cell repertoires in COVID-19. Assay used: immunoSEQ multiplex PCR; TCRdb lists only in-frame clones, some missing. Here the sample spans 200,000 to 250,000 clones, around four fifths being singletons. The sample consisted of peripheral blood. These receptors came from a woman at least 80 years old with active or convalescent COVID-19.

This rearrangement joins TRBV5-4 to TRBJ2-3, with 7 bases fitting TRBD2. Losses at the gene ends were 0 bases for V and 2 bases for J; bases not matched to a gene: 6. Germline loops: CDR1 SGHNT, CDR2 YYREEE (reference sequence). The CDR3 is 16 amino acids. The DNA of the CDR3 is TGTGCCAGCAGCTTGGGTGGGGCGGGGGTCACAGATACGCAGTATTTT. This codes for CASSLGGAGVTDTQYF.

The chain's CDR3 is CASSPRDRSYGYTF. CDR3 DNA: TGTGCCAGCAGCCCAAGGGACAGGAGCTATGGCTACACCTTC. The J gene is TRBJ1-2, the V gene TRBV28, with 8 bases matching TRBD1. Germline trimming cut 6 bases from V and 4 bases from J; bases unmatched to any gene: 7. This CDR3 spans 14 amino acids. Per germline, CDR1 MDHEN and CDR2 SYDVKM.

V and J are TRBV21-1 and TRBJ1-1; the table's TRBD1 call for D was not verified on the DNA. TRBV21-1 is noted as a pseudogene. This CDR3 is 12 amino acids long. The CDR3 region has the DNA TGTGCCAGCCAAAACAGGGGAACTGAAGCTTTCTTT. Translation gives CASQNRGTEAFF.

This chain links TRBV4-2 with TRBJ1-6; 7 bases align to TRBD1. The V gene end was trimmed by 0 bases and the J gene end by 7 bases; junction bases not matched to a gene: 6. CDR1 and CDR2 (germline): LGHNA, YNFKEQ. The CDR3 runs to 16 residues. CDR3 sequence reads: CASSQEATGWNSPLHF. In DNA, the CDR3 is TGTGCCAGCAGCCAAGAGGCGACAGGGTGGAATTCACCCCTCCACTTT.

The J gene is TRBJ1-1, the V gene TRBV5-1; D is undetermined. The V and J ends lost 5 bases and 1 base respectively, with 9 bases between them. Looked up from germline, CDR1 is SGHRS and CDR2 is YFSETQ. This CDR3 has 13 residues. In DNA form, the CDR3 reads TGCGCCAGCAGATTAGACACGAACACTGAAGCTTTCTTT. Its translation is CASRLDTNTEAFF.

The chain has TRBV5-1 and TRBJ2-7, with D possibly TRBD1 on 6 matching bases. CDR3 length: 15 residues. Germline CDR1 reads SGHRS; CDR2 reads YFSETQ. The V end lost 0 bases, the J end lost 3 bases, and 13 bases lay between the germline ends. CDR3 sequence reads: CASSLGPGESYEQYF. In DNA form, the CDR3 reads TGCGCCAGCAGCTTGGGTCCAGGGGAGAGCTACGAGCAGTACTTC.

The J gene is TRBJ1-1, the V gene TRBV27, with 7 nucleotides matching TRBD1. Germline trimming cut 3 bases from V and 4 bases from J; bases unmatched to any gene: 14. From germline, CDR1 is MNHEY and CDR2 SMNVEV (reference sequence). This CDR3 spans 17 amino acids. The CDR3 sequence: CASSFGSRQGLVTEAFF. The CDR3 bases are TGTGCCAGCAGTTTCGGTAGTCGACAGGGATTGGTCACTGAAGCTTTCTTT.

In the case of this clone: The identical CDR3 is also encoded by other nucleotide sequences in the sample. CDR3 sequence reads: CASSRQGYEQYF. The DNA of the CDR3 is TGTGCCAGCAGTAGACAGGGGTACGAGCAGTACTTC. The chain recombines TRBV6-5 with TRBJ2-7, with 8 bases lining up with TRBD1. Germline values: CDR1 MNHEY, CDR2 SVGAGI. The CDR3 is made up of 12 amino acids. V dropped 5 bases and J dropped 4; count of bases not matched to a gene: 1.

The chain recombines TRBV6-5 with TRBJ1-3; tentatively, D is TRBD1 (6 bases). Between the trimmed V and J ends, which lost 0 bases and 2 bases, there was a span of 8 bases. The V gene's germline CDR1 is MNHEY and CDR2 SVGAGI. The CDR3 contains 15 residues. CDR3 sequence reads: CASSYSTGTGNTIYF. CDR3 bases: TGTGCCAGCAGTTACTCCACAGGGACTGGAAACACCATATATTTT.

This chain links TRBV6-2 or TRBV6-3 with TRBJ1-2, with a weak D call TRBD1 (6 bases). Germline V gene sequence: CDR1 MNHEY, CDR2 SVGEGT. The V gene lost 5 bases and the J gene lost 5 bases, with 9 bases spanning the gap. The CDR3 length is 12 residues. In DNA, the CDR3 is TGTGCCAGCAGTGGAGGACAGTATGGCTACACCTTC. Translation gives CASSGGQYGYTF.

The rearrangement links TRBV2 to TRBJ1-5; 9 nucleotides agree with TRBD1. In germline, CDR1 is SNHLY, CDR2 FYNNEI. The J segment lost 5 bases and the V segment lost 6 bases, leaving 8 bases of the junction unmatched. The CDR3 extends over 15 amino acids. Here the CDR3 DNA reads TGTGCCAGCAGAGGGGGAGGACAGGGGCATCAGCCCCAGCATTTT. It specifies CASRGGGQGHQPQHF.

The V call is TRBV4-3, the J call TRBJ1-1; TRBD1 matches at 8 bases. CDR1 is LGHNA, CDR2 YSLEER, per germline. The V and J ends lost 5 bases and 6 bases, in that order; junction bases with no gene match: 11. The CDR3 is 15 residues long. CDR3 protein: CASSDQQGVGAEAFF. In DNA, the CDR3 is TGCGCCAGCAGCGACCAACAGGGGGTAGGAGCTGAAGCTTTCTTT.

The chain is built from TRBV1 and TRBJ2-3; the table's D call TRBD1 went unverified against the DNA. TRBV1 is flagged as a pseudogene. The CDR3 is 19 amino acids. The CDR3 DNA follows: TGCACCAGCAGCCCGAGCCTTGACAGTCAAAAGTTCAGCACAGATACGCAGTATTTT. It yields the protein CTSSPSLDSQKFSTDTQYF.

The gene calls are TRBV19 and TRBJ1-5, with D perhaps matching TRBD1 (6 bases). In germline, CDR1 is LNHDA, CDR2 SQIVND (reference sequence). The CDR3 is 14 amino acids. Trimming removed 3 bases at V and 5 bases at J, with 11 bases between. In DNA, the CDR3 is TGTGCCAGTAGTATCAGACCAGGGGATCAGCCCCAGCATTTT. Protein sequence: CASSIRPGDQPQHF.

CDR3 loop: CASSGPRGGNTGELFF. DNA for the CDR3: TGTGCCAGCAGTGGTCCGAGGGGGGGGAACACCGGGGAGCTGTTTTTT. This sequence joins TRBV28 and TRBJ2-2; weak D call: TRBD2 (7 bases). Trimming took off 5 bases at V and 1 base at J, with 14 bases between the two ends. This CDR3 is built from 16 residues. The germline V gene has CDR1 MDHEN and CDR2 SYDVKM.

J is TRBJ2-3 and V is TRBV4-1, with 9 bases fitting TRBD2. Germline trimming cut 0 bases from V and 6 bases from J; bases unmatched to any gene: 7. This CDR3 contains 16 residues. Germline CDR1 and CDR2: MGHRA and YSYEKL. CDR3 protein: CASSQEAAGGMDTQYF. The CDR3, as DNA: TGCGCCAGCAGCCAAGAAGCCGCGGGGGGGATGGATACGCAGTATTTT.

In its sample, this clone was seen once. The chain recombines TRBV4-2 with TRBJ2-1; maybe TRBD2 (6 bases). V was clipped by 4 bases and J by 7 bases, with 11 bases between them. The CDR3 totals 13 residues. The germline V gene has CDR1 LGHNA and CDR2 YNFKEQ. The CDR3 protein is CASSPGTPNEQFF. CDR3 nucleotides: TGTGCCAGCAGCCCCGGGACTCCTAATGAGCAGTTCTTC.